Only a few counts were recorded for the clone carrying this T cell receptor beta chain. Its antigen is still unknown. Drawn from each donor were approximately 9.5 milliliters of peripheral blood. Germline CDR1 SGHDN, CDR2 FVKESK. V dropped 4 bases and J dropped 1; count of bases not matched to a gene: 13. The CDR3 is 18 amino acids. The sample comes from a study of blood T cells in healthy people across ages. Regarding the study as a whole: Naive and antigen-experienced cells could not be conclusively compared, given unsorted PBMCs. A strong correlation between TCR beta diversity and naive T cell percentage was seen.

Then a second PCR, running roughly 7 to 12 cycles, was carried out with a sample-barcoded 5' primer and a J-beta primer mix. TCRdb itself ran the 5' RACE reads through MiXCR, one entry per CDR3 protein. This sample has approximately 730,000 distinct CDR3 sequences, with about 40% found just once. The gene calls are TRBV14 and TRBJ2-3; 8 bases fit TRBD1. The sequencing sample was made of blood. This receptor was obtained from a woman in her sixties or seventies in good health. The DNA of the CDR3 is TGTGCCAGCAGCCCCGACAGGGGAACCGTGGGGGGCACAGATACGCAGTATTTT. Translation: CASSPDRGTVGGTDTQYF.